Following are 22 T cell receptor beta chains from one sample sequenced in a study of metastatic and nonmetastatic thyroid tumors. Before thyroid surgery, none of the patients had received any treatment. From the PCR reads, TCRdb re-called clones with MiXCR. The sample lists around 40,000 clones; around an eighth were seen once. The specimen was blood. The receptor set was obtained from a female donor with papillary thyroid cancer or a benign thyroid nodule (not recorded which). Some clones in this sample may be carry-over from other donors' samples.

Concerning this clone itself: This may arise from a read error, as a much more abundant clone is one base away. The chain has TRBV7-3 and TRBJ1-1; D might be TRBD1 (5 bases). This CDR3 spans 13 amino acids. Trimming cost V 8 bases and J 2 bases, with 12 bases left between them. In germline, CDR1 is SGHTA, CDR2 FQGTGA. The CDR3 reads CASLRQTNTEAFF. CDR3 nucleotides: TGTGCCAGCCTGAGACAGACCAACACTGAAGCTTTCTTT.

This clone has at least ten counts. This chain joins TRBV7-3 and TRBJ1-6; D is perhaps TRBD1 (6 bases). V was trimmed by 5 bases and J by 7 bases, leaving 12 bases between them. Germline assignment: CDR1 SGHTA and CDR2 FQGTGA. This CDR3 has 14 residues. The CDR3 DNA follows: TGTGCCAGCAGCCGTGGACAGCTCAATTCACCCCTCCACTTT. Translated, it gives CASSRGQLNSPLHF.

This clone was found many times. The chain recombines TRBV5-1 with TRBJ2-7; D remains ambiguous. V lost 7 bases and J lost 2, with 16 bases in between. Germline V CDR1 and CDR2: SGHRS, YFSETQ. CDR3 size: 14 residues. The CDR3 DNA sequence: TGCGCCAGCGGACCCGCTACACACCCCTACGAGCAGTACTTC. This translates into CASGPATHPYEQYF.

There are a few counts of this clone. CDR3 bases: TGTGCCAGCAGTGAATCCCCAGGGGAAAACTATGGCTACACCTTC. It translates to CASSESPGENYGYTF. J is TRBJ1-2 and V is TRBV28; tentative D call: TRBD1 (6 bases). CDR1 MDHEN and CDR2 SYDVKM come from the germline V gene. The CDR3 sequence is 15 residues long. The V end was cut by 5 bases, the J end by 2 bases, with 15 bases between.

J is TRBJ1-2 and V is TRBV20-1; weak D call: TRBD1 (6 bases). V was shortened by 3 bases and J by 8 bases, with 16 bases between the two germline ends. From germline, CDR1 is DFQATT and CDR2 SNEGSKA (reference sequence). The CDR3 consists of 13 residues. CDR3: CSASQGGGQGYTF. The CDR3 region has the DNA TGCAGTGCTAGCCAGGGTGGGGGGCAGGGCTACACCTTC.

The table lists this clone with many counts. The genes are TRBV10-2 and TRBJ2-1; 8 bases agree with TRBD2. Germline assignment: CDR1 WSHSY and CDR2 SAAADI. This CDR3 comprises 15 residues. V trimming: 3 bases; J trimming: 8 bases; junction bases outside the gene matches: 9. Here the CDR3 reads CASSEAGEWIDEQFF. Written as DNA, the CDR3 is TGCGCCAGCAGTGAAGCGGGAGAGTGGATAGATGAGCAGTTCTTC.

This clone appeared many times. The chain is built from TRBV5-4 and TRBJ2-1; TRBD2 aligns across 8 bases. This CDR3 spans 16 amino acids. V dropped 3 bases and J dropped 4; count of bases not matched to a gene: 9. Germline CDR1 and CDR2: SGHNT and YYREEE (reference sequence). The CDR3 is CASSSPGGTKYNEQFF. The DNA of the CDR3 is TGTGCCAGCAGCTCCCCGGGGGGGACCAAATACAATGAGCAGTTCTTC.

Concerning this clone: A read error may explain this, as a much larger clone is one base away. This chain connects TRBV4-1 to TRBJ2-1, with D perhaps TRBD2 (6 bases). From germline, CDR1 is MGHRA and CDR2 YSYEKL. This CDR3 spans 14 amino acids. CDR3 DNA sequence: TGCGCCAGCAGCCAAGACCAGGGCGGGAATGAGCAGCTCTTC. It yields the protein CASSQDQGGNEQLF.

This clone was counted at least ten times. The chain joins TRBV2 to TRBJ2-7, with D hard to call. The CDR3 is 13 residues long. Trimming cost V 3 bases and J 2 bases, with 8 bases left between them. Germline CDR1 is SNHLY and CDR2 is FYNNEI. CDR3 in amino acids: CASSEGRTYEQYF. The CDR3 DNA reads TGTGCCAGCAGTGAGGGAAGGACCTACGAGCAGTACTTC.

This clone was found many times. The chain is built from TRBV20-1 and TRBJ2-7; no reliable D call. The CDR3 covers 13 residues. V was trimmed by 5 bases and J by 4 bases, leaving 15 bases between them. From germline, CDR1 is DFQATT and CDR2 SNEGSKA (reference sequence). CDR3 region: CSAPPGSGYEQYF. CDR3 coding DNA: TGCAGTGCTCCTCCGGGTTCCGGGTACGAGCAGTACTTC.

This clone was observed at least ten times. V usage is TRBV6-6 and J usage is TRBJ2-5; D is unclear. The CDR3 extends over 11 amino acids. Trimming removed 0 bases from V and 5 bases from J, with 1 base in between. Germline V gene lookup returns CDR1 MNHNY and CDR2 SVGAGI (reference sequence). The CDR3 coding sequence is TGTGCCAGCAGTTACTCGGAGACCCAGTACTTC. Its translation: CASSYSETQYF.

This clone has a count of ten or more. This chain connects TRBV27 to TRBJ2-1; tentatively, D is TRBD2 (6 bases). V gave up 6 bases and J gave up 3 bases, with 12 bases separating them. The CDR3 length is 14 residues. Looked up from germline, CDR1 is MNHEY and CDR2 is SMNVEV (reference sequence). This CDR3 reads CASRSGTDYNEQFF. In DNA form, the CDR3 reads TGTGCCAGCAGATCCGGGACTGACTACAATGAGCAGTTCTTC.

This clone has at least ten counts. This chain links TRBV11-2 with TRBJ1-1, with D hard to call. Germline values: CDR1 SGHAT, CDR2 FQNNGV. Trimming cost V 1 base and J 8 bases, with 11 bases left between them. This CDR3 is 13 amino acids long. The CDR3 loop is CASSLGPSAEAFF. The CDR3 coding sequence is TGTGCCAGCAGCTTAGGTCCTTCGGCAGAAGCTTTCTTT.

This clone showed up just once. One junction end disagrees with the germline gene, perhaps due to a read error. The genes are TRBV5-1 and TRBJ1-1; D is uncertain. Germline V gives CDR1 SGHRS, CDR2 YFSETQ. There are 15 residues in the CDR3. The CDR3 DNA is TGCGCCAGCAGCTTAAACATGCCGATGAACACTGACGCTTTCTTT. This translates into CASSLNMPMNTDAFF.

The rearrangement links TRBV10-3 to TRBJ1-5; 7 nucleotides line up with TRBD1. Germline V gene data show CDR1 as ENHRY and CDR2 as SYGVKD. This CDR3 region has 13 residues. Losses at the gene ends were 6 bases for V and 3 bases for J; bases not matched to a gene: 2. The CDR3 spells CAIRDRVNQPQHF. The CDR3 coding sequence is TGTGCCATCAGAGACAGGGTCAATCAGCCCCAGCATTTT.

This clone showed up many times. The chain couples TRBV19 to TRBJ2-3; no clear D gene. V was pared by 6 bases and J by 2 bases, with 12 bases between. This CDR3 is built from 14 residues. Germline assignment: CDR1 LNHDA and CDR2 SQIVND (reference sequence). CDR3 residues: CASRDQLFTDTQYF. The CDR3 DNA is TGTGCCAGTAGGGATCAGCTATTCACAGATACGCAGTATTTT.

As to this clone: Just one base apart from a much larger clone, this may be a read error. The sample contains more than one DNA sequence encoding this CDR3. The chain employs TRBV29-1 and TRBJ2-7; unclear D gene. This CDR3 comprises 11 residues. The germline V gene encodes CDR1 SQVTM and CDR2 ANQGSEA. The germline V and J ends were trimmed by 6 bases and 4 bases, with 10 bases remaining between them. Here the CDR3 reads CSVEVVYEQYF. The CDR3 DNA sequence: TGCAGCGTCGAGGTAGTTTACGAGCAGTACTTC.

This clone was detected ten times or more. A read error may explain this, as a much larger clone is one base away. No conserved phenylalanine or tryptophan ends this CDR3, so it is likely a read error. The chain is built from TRBV6-1 and TRBJ1-2, with unresolved D. There are 13 residues in the CDR3. Germline assignment: CDR1 MNHNS and CDR2 SASEGT. The germline V and J ends were trimmed by 1 base and 8 bases, with 11 bases remaining between them. CDR3 loop: CASSEGLLGGYTL. In DNA, the CDR3 is TGTGCCAGCAGTGAAGGGCTACTCGGGGGCTACACCCTC.

The sample holds a few counts of this clone. CDR3 nucleotides: TGTGCCAGCAGCCAGGGAGACGGGGCCAACGTCCTGACTTTC. The encoded protein is CASSQGDGANVLTF. The rearrangement uses TRBV14 and TRBJ2-6; TRBD2 is a possible D gene (5 bases). V lost 3 bases and J lost 4, with 7 bases in between. From germline, CDR1 is SGHDN and CDR2 FVKESK. The CDR3 runs 14 residues.

There are many counts of this clone. The chain links TRBV28 to TRBJ1-5, with a tentative D call TRBD1 (5 bases). In germline, CDR1 is MDHEN, CDR2 SYDVKM. V dropped 10 bases and J dropped 5 bases, with 24 bases sitting between them. The CDR3 consists of 16 residues. The CDR3 DNA sequence: TGTGCCATCTCTCAGGGAGGGGCGTACTTGGATCAGCCCCAGCATTTT. Its protein is CAISQGGAYLDQPQHF.

Ten or more counts support this clone. The DNA for the CDR3 is TGTGCCAGCAGCCCCGCTAATTCGGCCCTCCACTTT. It encodes CASSPANSALHF. The chain employs TRBV27 and TRBJ1-6; D is unresolved. V lost 6 bases and J lost 14, with 14 bases in between. Germline assignment: CDR1 MNHEY and CDR2 SMNVEV (reference sequence). The CDR3 totals 12 residues.

This clone was seen many times. V and J are TRBV5-1 and TRBJ2-2, with TRBD2 matching over 14 bases. Trimming cost V 4 bases and J 6 bases; bases outside gene matches: 2. In germline, CDR1 is SGHRS, CDR2 YFSETQ. This CDR3 is 15 amino acids long. As DNA, the CDR3 is TGCGCCAGCAGCCCGGGACTAGCGGGGGCCGGGGAGCTGTTTTTT. This codes for CASSPGLAGAGELFF.